This T cell receptor (beta chain) was identified during a study of glioma-infiltrating T cells after dendritic cell vaccination. Time point: after dendritic cell vaccination, including at tumor progression/relapse. J lost 1 base, V lost 6 bases, and 8 bases had no gene match. Germline CDR1 reads LNHDA; CDR2 reads SQIVND (reference sequence). There are 16 residues in the CDR3. Clones were sequenced by immunoSEQ multiplex PCR, and TCRdb holds only the in-frame ones, with some missing. The sample contains roughly 88,000 clones, around four fifths of which appear only once. The sequences come from blood, collected after dendritic cell vaccination. The source is a human donor with glioblastoma. This chain links TRBV19 with TRBJ1-5; 8 bases agree with TRBD1. The CDR3 region is CASRDPGQGSNQPQHF. CDR3 DNA sequence: TGTGCCAGTAGAGACCCCGGACAGGGAAGCAATCAGCCCCAGCATTTT.